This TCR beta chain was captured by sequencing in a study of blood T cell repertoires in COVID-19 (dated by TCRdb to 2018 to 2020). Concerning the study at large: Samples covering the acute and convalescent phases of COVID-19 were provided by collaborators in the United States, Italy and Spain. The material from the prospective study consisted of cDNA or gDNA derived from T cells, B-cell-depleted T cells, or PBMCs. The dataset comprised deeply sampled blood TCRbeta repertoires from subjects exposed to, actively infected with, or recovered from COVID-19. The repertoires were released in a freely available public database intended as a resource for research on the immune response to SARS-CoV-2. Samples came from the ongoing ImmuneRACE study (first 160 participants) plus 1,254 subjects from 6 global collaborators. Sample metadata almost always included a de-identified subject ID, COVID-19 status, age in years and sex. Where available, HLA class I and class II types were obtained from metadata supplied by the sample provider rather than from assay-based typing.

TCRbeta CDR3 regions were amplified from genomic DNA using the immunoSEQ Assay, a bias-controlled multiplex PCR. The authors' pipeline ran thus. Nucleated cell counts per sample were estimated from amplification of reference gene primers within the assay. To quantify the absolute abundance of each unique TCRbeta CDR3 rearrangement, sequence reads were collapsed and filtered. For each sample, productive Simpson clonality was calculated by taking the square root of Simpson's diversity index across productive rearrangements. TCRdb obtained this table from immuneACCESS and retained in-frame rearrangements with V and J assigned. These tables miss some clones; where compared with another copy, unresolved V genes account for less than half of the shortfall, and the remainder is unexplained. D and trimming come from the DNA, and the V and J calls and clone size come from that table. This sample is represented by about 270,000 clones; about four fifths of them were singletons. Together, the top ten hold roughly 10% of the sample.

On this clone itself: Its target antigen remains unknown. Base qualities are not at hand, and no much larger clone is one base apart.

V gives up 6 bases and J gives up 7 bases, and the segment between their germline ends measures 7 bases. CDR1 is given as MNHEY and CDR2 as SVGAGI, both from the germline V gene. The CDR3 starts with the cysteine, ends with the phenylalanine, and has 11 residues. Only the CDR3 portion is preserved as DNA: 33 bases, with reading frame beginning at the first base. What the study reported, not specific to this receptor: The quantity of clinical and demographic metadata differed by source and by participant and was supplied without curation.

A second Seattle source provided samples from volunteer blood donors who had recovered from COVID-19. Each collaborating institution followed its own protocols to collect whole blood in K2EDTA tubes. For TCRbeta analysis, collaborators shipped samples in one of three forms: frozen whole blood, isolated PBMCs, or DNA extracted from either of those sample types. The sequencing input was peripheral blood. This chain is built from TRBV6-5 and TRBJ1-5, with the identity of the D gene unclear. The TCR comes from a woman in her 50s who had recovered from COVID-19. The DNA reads TGTGCCAGCAGCTCAGGACAGCCCCAGCATTTT. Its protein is CASSSGQPQHF.